Listed below are T cell receptor beta chains from one sample, sequenced in a study of cytomegalovirus exposure and HLA in healthy donors. Generated by immunoSEQ multiplex PCR, the TCRdb table keeps only in-frame clones and is missing some. The sample carries around 200,000 clones, nearly 80% recorded once. Specimen: PBMCs. The source is a male donor in good health and CMV-seronegative. Both conserved end residues are part of each CDR3. D genes are given only for firm matches. The listing skips clone size in some rows; elsewhere it reads once, few, many or a size class.

size: -
D: -
J: TRBJ2-2
V: TRBV7-2
CDR3: CASSLRAGELFF
DNA: TGTGCCAGCAGCCTGAGGGCCGGGGAGCTGTTTTTT

size: -
D: -
J: TRBJ1-1
V: TRBV9
CDR3: CASSGPLWDLNTEAFF
DNA: TGTGCCAGCAGCGGGCCTTTATGGGACTTGAACACTGAAGCTTTCTTT

size: -
D: TRBD2
J: TRBJ2-1
V: TRBV7-2
CDR3: CASSRWTSGKGNEQFF
DNA: TGTGCCAGCAGCCGATGGACTAGCGGGAAAGGCAATGAGCAGTTCTTC

size: -
D: -
J: TRBJ1-2
V: TRBV19
CDR3: CASSAPGRLLDGYTF
DNA: TGTGCCAGTAGCGCCCCAGGGCGGTTATTGGATGGCTACACCTTC

size: few
D: -
J: TRBJ1-2
V: TRBV9
CDR3: CASSVVGAGGYTF
DNA: TGTGCCAGCAGCGTCGTGGGGGCGGGTGGCTACACCTTC

size: few
D: TRBD2
J: TRBJ2-5
V: TRBV5-8
CDR3: CASSLRLGLASEETQYF
DNA: TGTGCCAGCAGCTTGAGACTCGGACTAGCGAGTGAAGAGACCCAGTACTTC

size: -
D: TRBD1
J: TRBJ2-7
V: TRBV19
CDR3: CASSRTGVSYEQYF
DNA: TGTGCCAGTAGCCGGACAGGGGTTTCCTACGAGCAGTACTTC

size: -
D: -
J: TRBJ2-1
V: TRBV11-3
CDR3: CASSLGGGEDNEQFF
DNA: TGTGCCAGCAGCTTAGGAGGGGGGGAGGACAATGAGCAGTTCTTC

size: -
D: -
J: TRBJ2-1
V: TRBV6-5
CDR3: CASRTTPSYNEQFF
DNA: TGTGCCAGCAGAACTACTCCCTCCTACAATGAGCAGTTCTTC

size: -
D: -
J: TRBJ1-5
V: TRBV7-2
CDR3: CASSLATDQPQHF
DNA: TGTGCCAGCAGCTTAGCTACAGATCAGCCCCAGCACTTT

size: -
D: -
J: TRBJ1-5
V: TRBV15
CDR3: CATSSADSSNQPQHF
DNA: TGTGCCACCAGCAGCGCGGACAGTAGCAATCAGCCCCAGCATTTT

size: -
D: -
J: TRBJ1-1
V: TRBV19
CDR3: CASSQGHTEAFF
DNA: TGTGCCAGTAGTCAGGGGCACACTGAAGCTTTCTTT

size: -
D: TRBD1
J: TRBJ1-5
V: TRBV19
CDR3: CASSTGQGGNQPQHF
DNA: TGTGCCAGTAGTACCGGACAGGGAGGGAATCAGCCCCAGCATTTT

size: -
D: -
J: TRBJ2-7
V: TRBV7-3
CDR3: CASSHKGGGSYEQYF
DNA: TGTGCCAGCAGCCACAAGGGGGGGGGCTCCTACGAGCAGTACTTC

size: few
D: -
J: TRBJ2-7
V: TRBV10-1
CDR3: CATRDSRFF
DNA: TGCGCCACCCGGGACTCCCGGTTCTTC

size: -
D: TRBD2
J: TRBJ2-2
V: TRBV4-3
CDR3: CASSQVLAGVGGELFF
DNA: TGCGCCAGCAGCCAAGTTCTAGCGGGAGTTGGCGGGGAGCTGTTTTTT

size: few
D: -
J: TRBJ2-5
V: TRBV5-1
CDR3: CASSLGGGQETQYF
DNA: TGCGCCAGCAGCTTGGGAGGGGGACAAGAGACCCAGTACTTC

size: -
D: -
J: TRBJ2-7
V: TRBV5-1
CDR3: CASRPDSYEQYF
DNA: TGCGCCAGCAGACCGGACAGCTACGAGCAGTACTTC

size: -
D: -
J: TRBJ1-5
V: TRBV7-2
CDR3: CASSLSHGANQPQHF
DNA: TGTGCCAGCAGCTTAAGTCATGGGGCCAATCAGCCCCAGCATTTT

size: -
D: TRBD2
J: TRBJ2-7
V: TRBV5-4
CDR3: CASARKGLSHEQYF
DNA: TGTGCCAGCGCCCGAAAGGGACTATCTCACGAGCAGTACTTC

size: -
D: -
J: TRBJ2-5
V: TRBV27
CDR3: CASSPEQVNQETQYF
DNA: TGTGCCAGCAGCCCCGAACAGGTTAACCAAGAGACCCAGTACTTC

size: -
D: -
J: TRBJ1-2
V: TRBV6-6
CDR3: CASSYVRDGNYGYTF
DNA: TGTGCCAGCAGTTACGTGCGGGACGGAAACTATGGCTACACCTTC

size: -
D: -
J: TRBJ1-1
V: TRBV7-8
CDR3: CASSWGSGLGTEAFF
DNA: TGTGCCAGCAGCTGGGGATCAGGGTTGGGCACTGAAGCTTTCTTT

size: -
D: TRBD2
J: TRBJ2-2
V: TRBV7-3
CDR3: CASTPGLAGTGELFF
DNA: TGTGCCAGCACCCCGGGACTAGCGGGAACCGGGGAGCTGTTTTTT

size: once
D: -
J: TRBJ1-6
V: TRBV19
CDR3: CASHGGAPRGNSPLHF
DNA: TGTGCCAGTCATGGAGGGGCCCCGAGGGGTAATTCACCCCTCCACTTT

size: -
D: -
J: TRBJ2-7
V: TRBV7-6
CDR3: CASSLGELYEQYF
DNA: TGTGCCAGCAGCTTAGGGGAGTTATACGAGCAGTACTTC

size: -
D: TRBD2
J: TRBJ2-7
V: TRBV7-2
CDR3: CASSLRASGWTSASYEQYF
DNA: TGTGCCAGCAGCTTAAGGGCGAGCGGGTGGACTAGCGCCTCCTACGAGCAGTACTTC

size: once
D: TRBD1
J: TRBJ2-7
V: TRBV30
CDR3: CAWNRGAVEQYF
DNA: TGTGCCTGGAACAGGGGGGCGGTCGAGCAGTACTTC

size: few
D: -
J: TRBJ1-2
V: TRBV28
CDR3: CASSLQADYGYTF
DNA: TGTGCCAGCAGTTTACAGGCCGACTATGGCTACACCTTC

size: -
D: -
J: TRBJ2-5
V: TRBV4-3
CDR3: CASSQEVPRNGQETQYF
DNA: TGCGCCAGCAGCCAAGAGGTACCTAGGAATGGGCAAGAGACCCAGTACTTC

size: -
D: TRBD2
J: TRBJ2-2
V: TRBV27
CDR3: CASSWSGGAGTGELFF
DNA: TGTGCCAGCAGTTGGAGCGGGGGGGCGGGCACCGGGGAGCTGTTTTTT

size: -
D: -
J: TRBJ2-7
V: TRBV7-2
CDR3: CASSLRAPYEQYF
DNA: TGTGCCAGCAGCTTACGAGCCCCCTACGAGCAGTACTTC

size: -
D: -
J: TRBJ1-5
V: TRBV5-7
CDR3: CASSSKGDSNQPQHF
DNA: TGTGCCAGCAGCTCTAAGGGGGATAGCAATCAGCCCCAGCATTTT

size: -
D: TRBD1
J: TRBJ1-6
V: TRBV6-4
CDR3: CASSSGTGDNSPLHF
DNA: TGTGCCAGCAGTTCCGGGACAGGAGATAATTCACCCCTCCACTTT

size: -
D: -
J: TRBJ1-2
V: TRBV4-3
CDR3: CASSQDLGPSYGYTF
DNA: TGCGCCAGCAGCCAAGATTTGGGCCCAAGCTATGGCTACACCTTC

size: -
D: TRBD1
J: TRBJ2-5
V: TRBV18
CDR3: CASSPGQGQETQYF
DNA: TGTGCCAGCTCACCCGGACAGGGTCAAGAGACCCAGTACTTC

size: -
D: TRBD1
J: TRBJ1-1
V: TRBV10-3
CDR3: CAISNGQGMNTEAFF
DNA: TGTGCCATCAGTAACGGACAGGGGATGAACACTGAAGCTTTCTTT

size: -
D: -
J: TRBJ1-1
V: TRBV7-2
CDR3: CASSLGQNTEAFF
DNA: TGTGCCAGCAGCTTAGGTCAGAACACTGAAGCTTTCTTT

size: -
D: TRBD1
J: TRBJ1-2
V: TRBV6-5
CDR3: CASSKPGQRTYGYTF
DNA: TGTGCCAGCAGTAAGCCGGGACAGCGTACCTATGGCTACACCTTC

size: -
D: -
J: TRBJ2-2
V: TRBV7-9
CDR3: CSSSQGGAAGELFF
DNA: TGTTCCAGCAGCCAGGGCGGGGCGGCCGGGGAGCTGTTTTTT

size: -
D: -
J: TRBJ1-3
V: TRBV5-6
CDR3: CASSLGQTSSGNTIYF
DNA: TGTGCCAGCAGCCTAGGACAGACCTCCTCTGGAAACACCATATATTTT

size: few
D: -
J: TRBJ2-5
V: TRBV5-1
CDR3: CASTRGREIQETQYF
DNA: TGCGCCAGCACTCGGGGGAGAGAGATCCAAGAGACCCAGTACTTC

size: -
D: -
J: TRBJ1-5
V: TRBV7-2
CDR3: CASSLDGGAQPQHF
DNA: TGTGCCAGCAGCTTAGACGGGGGGGCCCAGCCCCAGCATTTT

size: -
D: -
J: TRBJ2-7
V: TRBV7-7
CDR3: CASSPGTWGGIHEQYF
DNA: TGTGCCAGCAGCCCTGGGACATGGGGAGGGATCCACGAGCAGTACTTC